This passage covers 2 T cell receptor beta chains from one sample sequenced in a study of blood T cell repertoires in COVID-19. Assay: immunoSEQ multiplex PCR; the TCRdb copy retains only in-frame clones and omits some. The table records about 98,000 clones, about 81% of them present only once. The sequenced sample consisted of peripheral blood. The receptors derive from a man aged 55 to 70 with acute or convalescent COVID-19.

The sample holds one count of this clone. The rearrangement uses TRBV12-3 or TRBV12-4 and TRBJ2-7; D uncertain. V was shortened by 8 bases and J by 3 bases, with 8 bases between the two germline ends. The CDR3 totals 11 residues. For the CDR3, the DNA is TGTGCCAGCGCCAAGCGCTACGAGCAGTACTTC. Translation: CASAKRYEQYF.

The chain carries TRBV6-5 and TRBJ2-1; 8 nucleotides match TRBD1. Germline lookup yields CDR1 MNHEY and CDR2 SVGAGI. J gave up 1 base and V 4 bases, and 3 bases lay outside the gene matches. This CDR3 is built from 15 residues. The CDR3 region is CASSLGQGSYNEQFF. For the CDR3, the DNA is TGTGCCAGCAGTTTAGGACAGGGTTCCTACAATGAGCAGTTCTTC.